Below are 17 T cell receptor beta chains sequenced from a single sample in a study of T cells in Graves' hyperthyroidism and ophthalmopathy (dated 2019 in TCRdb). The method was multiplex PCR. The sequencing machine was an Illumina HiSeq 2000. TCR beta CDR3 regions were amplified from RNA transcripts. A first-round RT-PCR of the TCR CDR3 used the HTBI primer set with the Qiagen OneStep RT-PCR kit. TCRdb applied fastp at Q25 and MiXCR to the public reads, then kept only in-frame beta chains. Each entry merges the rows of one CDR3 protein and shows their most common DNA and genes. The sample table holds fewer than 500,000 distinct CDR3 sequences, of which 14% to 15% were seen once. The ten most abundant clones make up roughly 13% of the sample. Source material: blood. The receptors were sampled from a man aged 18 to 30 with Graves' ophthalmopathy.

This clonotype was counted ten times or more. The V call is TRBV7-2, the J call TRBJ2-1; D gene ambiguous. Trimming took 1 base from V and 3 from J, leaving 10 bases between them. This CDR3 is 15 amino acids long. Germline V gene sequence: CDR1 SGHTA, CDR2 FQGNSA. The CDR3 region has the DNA TGTGCCAGCAGCTTAGGGGCTAGTCTCTACAATGAGCAGTTCTTC. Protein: CASSLGASLYNEQFF.

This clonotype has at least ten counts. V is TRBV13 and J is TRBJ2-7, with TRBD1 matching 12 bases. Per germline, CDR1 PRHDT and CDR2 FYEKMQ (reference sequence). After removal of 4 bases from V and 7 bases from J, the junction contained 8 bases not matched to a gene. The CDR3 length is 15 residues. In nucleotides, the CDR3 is TGTGCCAGCAGCTCGCCGGGACAGGGGGCATGGGAGCAGTACTTC. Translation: CASSSPGQGAWEQYF.

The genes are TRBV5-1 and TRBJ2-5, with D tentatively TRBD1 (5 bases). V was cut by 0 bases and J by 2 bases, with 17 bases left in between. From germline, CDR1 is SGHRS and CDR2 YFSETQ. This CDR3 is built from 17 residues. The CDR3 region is CASSLGWIGRDQETQYF. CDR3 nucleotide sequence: TGCGCCAGCAGCTTGGGGTGGATTGGCAGGGATCAAGAGACCCAGTACTTC.

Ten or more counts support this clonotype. The CDR3 reads CASSLGAFDEQFF. The CDR3 DNA reads as TGTGCCAGCAGCTTGGGGGCTTTCGATGAGCAGTTCTTC. The V call is TRBV13, the J call TRBJ2-1; tentatively, D is TRBD1 (6 bases). CDR1 and CDR2 from the germline V gene are PRHDT and FYEKMQ (reference sequence). The CDR3 contains 13 residues. The V gene lost 3 bases and the J gene lost 8 bases, with 11 bases spanning the gap.

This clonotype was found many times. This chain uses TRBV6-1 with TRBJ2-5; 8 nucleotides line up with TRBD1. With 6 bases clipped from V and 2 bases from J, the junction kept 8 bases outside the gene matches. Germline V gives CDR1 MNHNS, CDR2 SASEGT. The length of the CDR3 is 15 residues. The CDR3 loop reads CASRAGQGFQETQYF. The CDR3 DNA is TGTGCCAGCAGGGCCGGACAGGGATTTCAAGAGACCCAGTACTTC.

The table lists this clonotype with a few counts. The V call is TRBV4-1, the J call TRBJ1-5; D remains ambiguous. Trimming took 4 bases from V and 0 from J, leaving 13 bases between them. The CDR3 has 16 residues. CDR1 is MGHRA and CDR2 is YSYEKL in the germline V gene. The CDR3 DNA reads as TGCGCCAGCAGCCCCTGGGTCGGTATTAGCAATCAGCCCCAGCATTTT. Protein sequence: CASSPWVGISNQPQHF.

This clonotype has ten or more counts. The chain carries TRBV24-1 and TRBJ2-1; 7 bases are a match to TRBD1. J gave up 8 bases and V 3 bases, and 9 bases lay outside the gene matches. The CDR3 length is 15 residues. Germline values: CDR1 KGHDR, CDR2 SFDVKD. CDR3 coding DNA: TGTGCCACCAGTGATCCGACAGGGCTACGGTATGAGCAGTTCTTC. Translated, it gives CATSDPTGLRYEQFF.

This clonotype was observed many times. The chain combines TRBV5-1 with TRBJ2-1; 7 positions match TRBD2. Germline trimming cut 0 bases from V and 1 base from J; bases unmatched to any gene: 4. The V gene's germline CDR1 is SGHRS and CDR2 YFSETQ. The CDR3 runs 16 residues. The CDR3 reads CASSLDAGESYNEQFF. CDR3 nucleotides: TGCGCCAGCAGCTTGGACGCGGGAGAGTCCTACAATGAGCAGTTCTTC.

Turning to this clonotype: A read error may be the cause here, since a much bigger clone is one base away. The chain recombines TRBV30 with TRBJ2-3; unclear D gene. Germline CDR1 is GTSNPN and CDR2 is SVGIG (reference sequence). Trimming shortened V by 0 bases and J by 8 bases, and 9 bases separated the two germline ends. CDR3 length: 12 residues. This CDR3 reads CAWSVKAITQYF. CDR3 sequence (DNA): TGTGCCTGGAGTGTAAAGGCGATTACGCAGTATTTT.

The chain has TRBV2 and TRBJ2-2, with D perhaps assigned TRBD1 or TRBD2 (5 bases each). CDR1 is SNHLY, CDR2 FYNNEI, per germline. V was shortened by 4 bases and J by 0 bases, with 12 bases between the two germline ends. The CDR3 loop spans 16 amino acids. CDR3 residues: CASSVVGTANTGELFF. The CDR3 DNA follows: TGTGCCAGCAGTGTGGTGGGGACCGCGAACACCGGGGAGCTGTTTTTT.

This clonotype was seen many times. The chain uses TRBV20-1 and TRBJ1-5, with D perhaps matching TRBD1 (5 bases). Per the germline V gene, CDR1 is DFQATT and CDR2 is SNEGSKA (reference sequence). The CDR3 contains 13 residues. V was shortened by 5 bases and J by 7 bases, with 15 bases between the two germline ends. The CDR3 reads CSALHRQYQPQHF. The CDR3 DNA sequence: TGCAGTGCTCTCCACAGGCAATACCAGCCCCAGCATTTT.

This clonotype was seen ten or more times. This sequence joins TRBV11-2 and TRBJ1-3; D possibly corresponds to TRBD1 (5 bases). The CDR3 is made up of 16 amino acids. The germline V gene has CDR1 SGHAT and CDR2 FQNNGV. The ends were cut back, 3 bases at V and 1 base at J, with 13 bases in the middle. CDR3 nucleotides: TGTGCCAGCAGCTTCTACCGGGACGAATCTGGAAACACCATATATTTT. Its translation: CASSFYRDESGNTIYF. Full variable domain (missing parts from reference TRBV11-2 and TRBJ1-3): EAGVAQSPRYKIIEKRQSVAFWCNPISGHATLYWYQQILGQGPKLLIQFQNNGVVDDSQLPKDRFSAERLKGVDSTLKIQPAKLEDSAVYLCASSFYRDESGNTIYFGEGSWLTVV.

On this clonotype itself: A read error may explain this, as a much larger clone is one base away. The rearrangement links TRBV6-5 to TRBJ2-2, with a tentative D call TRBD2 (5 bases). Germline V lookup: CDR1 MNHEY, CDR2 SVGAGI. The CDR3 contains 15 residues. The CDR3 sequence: CASSYRATNTGKLFF. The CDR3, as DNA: TGTGCCAGCAGTTACAGGGCAACGAACACCGGGAAGCTGTTTTTT.

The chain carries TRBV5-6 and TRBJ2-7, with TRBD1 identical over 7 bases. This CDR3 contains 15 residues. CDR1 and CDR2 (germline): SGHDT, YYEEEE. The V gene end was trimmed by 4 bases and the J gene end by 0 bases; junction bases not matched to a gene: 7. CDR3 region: CASSVWDSSSYEQYF. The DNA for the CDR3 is TGTGCCAGCAGCGTCTGGGACAGCAGCTCCTACGAGCAGTACTTC.

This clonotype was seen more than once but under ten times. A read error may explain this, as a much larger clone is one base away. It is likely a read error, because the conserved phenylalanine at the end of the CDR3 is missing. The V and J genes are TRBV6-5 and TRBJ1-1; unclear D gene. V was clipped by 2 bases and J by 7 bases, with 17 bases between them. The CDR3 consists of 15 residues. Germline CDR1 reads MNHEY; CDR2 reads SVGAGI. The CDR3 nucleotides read TGTGCCAGCAGTTACATGCTCCTGTCTGGCGGTGAAGCTTTCCTT. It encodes CASSYMLLSGGEAFL.

The DNA of the CDR3 is TGTGCCAGCAGCTCCAGGGCCCCCGCCCGGGGCGAGCAGTACTTC. It translates to CASSSRAPARGEQYF. The J gene is TRBJ2-7, the V gene TRBV11-3; D may be TRBD1 or TRBD2 (5 bases each). This CDR3 region has 15 residues. V lost 4 bases and J lost 6, with 19 bases in between. Per germline, CDR1 SGHNT and CDR2 YENEEA.

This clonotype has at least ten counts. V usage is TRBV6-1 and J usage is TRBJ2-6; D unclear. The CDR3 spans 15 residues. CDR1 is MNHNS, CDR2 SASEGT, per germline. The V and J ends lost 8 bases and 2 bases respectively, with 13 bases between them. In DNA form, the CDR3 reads TGTGCCAGCCATACTGAGGCAGCTGGGGCCAACGTCCTGACTTTC. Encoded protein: CASHTEAAGANVLTF.